The entry that follows covers one TCR beta chain sequence. Its antigen is unidentified. This record belongs to a study of CD8 T cells in ankylosing spondylitis. Points from the study as a whole: Matched ankylosing spondylitis synovial fluid reportedly contained a significantly enriched population of disease-linked clones. Several highly homologous variants made up a TCR beta motif, and this motif appeared characteristic of ankylosing spondylitis blood.

V lost 4 bases and J 3 bases, leaving 12 bases between the germline ends. Germline CDR1 and CDR2: LNHNV and YYDKDF (reference sequence). CDR3 size: 14 residues. Each TCR beta library was made by quantitative 5'-RACE that incorporated molecular barcodes. One entry per CDR3 protein, called by TCRdb with MiXCR from the 5' RACE reads. Of 500,000 to 550,000 distinct CDR3 sequences in the sample, about 12% were seen once. The TCR was taken from a male donor with ankylosing spondylitis. The V call is TRBV15, the J call TRBJ1-2; D is undetermined. Input material: blood, either unsorted or a sorted T cell fraction (not recorded which). Written as DNA, the CDR3 is TGTGCCACCAGCAAAACAGCCGAGCACTATGGCTACACCTTC. It codes for CATSKTAEHYGYTF.